These T cell receptor beta chains were read from a single sample in a study of cytomegalovirus exposure and HLA in healthy donors. The protocol was immunoSEQ multiplex PCR, while the TCRdb copy is restricted to in-frame clones and leaves out a portion. Of some 210,000 clones listed, 75% to 90% are singletons. Material: PBMCs. Every receptor here comes from a man younger than 45 in good health and CMV-seronegative. CDR3s include the opening cysteine and the closing phenylalanine or tryptophan. The order of the fields is V gene, CDR3 protein.

V: TRBV11-2; CDR3: CASSLAPLVSNEQFF
V: TRBV6-5; CDR3: CASSVGGLLGYTF
V: TRBV28; CDR3: CASSSVVDTQYF
V: TRBV4-1; CDR3: CASSFGQGNSPLHF
V: TRBV10-3; CDR3: CAISGAGARDETQYF
V: TRBV5-1; CDR3: CASSLDRTGDTEAFF
V: TRBV28; CDR3: CASSTTGGRSYEQYF
V: TRBV11-1; CDR3: CASSYSGTGRYNEQFF
V: TRBV5-1; CDR3: CASSETGLPPYEQYF
V: TRBV7-9; CDR3: CASSALTEQFF
V: TRBV5-1; CDR3: CASSLAMTSGSGANVLTF
V: TRBV7-8; CDR3: CASSRSGTSHLFF
V: TRBV27; CDR3: CASSPDRPGYEQYF
V: TRBV9; CDR3: CASSYSQETQYF
V: TRBV6-1; CDR3: CASSEVLRDTEAFF
V: TRBV28; CDR3: CASSLGPQGFNTEAFF
V: TRBV20-1; CDR3: CSASPGDEQFF
V: TRBV10-3; CDR3: CAIKSPSGTSTDTQYF
V: TRBV27; CDR3: CASRRQGVSYGYTF
V: TRBV25-1; CDR3: CASSELTDLHSYEQYF
V: TRBV9; CDR3: CASSAEGTGGAYEQYF
V: TRBV5-1; CDR3: CASTSSGSYNEQFF
V: TRBV25-1; CDR3: CASSEAGITYEQYF
V: TRBV28; CDR3: CASSLGTGPPNTGELFF
V: TRBV5-6; CDR3: CASSPLRDRPTYEQYF
V: TRBV5-8; CDR3: CASSPSQRYTF
V: TRBV30; CDR3: CAWSVGQGPYEQYF
V: TRBV18; CDR3: CASSRGLDWNNSPLHF
V: TRBV7-8; CDR3: CASSVRDEQYF
V: TRBV28; CDR3: CASSLSFRTGSFGSNQPQHF
V: TRBV7-2; CDR3: CASSLEGTGGSYGYTF
V: TRBV4-1; CDR3: CASSQDRSGGYGYTF
V: TRBV28; CDR3: CASSFSRGFREGNEKLFF
V: TRBV7-9; CDR3: CASSLLAGGSNEQFF
V: TRBV6-5; CDR3: CASRVGQGWTYEQYF
V: TRBV2; CDR3: CASSEVRGYTEAFF
V: TRBV14; CDR3: CASRPRSGTGTEAFF
V: TRBV5-1; CDR3: CASSSGVAKRGAETQYF
V: TRBV5-5; CDR3: CASRPIAGDSYEQYF
V: TRBV7-9; CDR3: CASSQGGGEQYF